This passage covers 9 T cell receptor beta chains from one sample sequenced in a study of molecular identifiers for immune sequencing clone quantification. TCRdb re-called the PCR reads through MiXCR, storing one row per CDR3 protein. The sample has 460,000 or so distinct CDR3 sequences, roughly 23% seen once. The sample comprised naive CD8+ T cells from blood, with Jurkat cell RNA spiked in. Subset given: FACS-sorted CD8+CD4-CCR7+CD45RA+ naive T cells. Receptor source: a human donor in good health. Some libraries in this study had Jurkat cell RNA spiked in.

This clonotype was detected a few times. This chain uses TRBV29-1 with TRBJ1-2, with D possibly matching TRBD1 (6 bases). The CDR3 has 12 amino acids. From germline, CDR1 is SQVTM and CDR2 ANQGSEA. V gave up 0 bases and J gave up 7 bases, with 9 bases separating them. The CDR3 sequence: CSVEDNRVGYTF. The CDR3, as DNA: TGCAGCGTTGAAGACAACAGGGTTGGCTACACCTTC.

The gene calls are TRBV9 and TRBJ2-7; TRBD2 aligns across 10 bases. The CDR3 is made up of 15 amino acids. Germline V CDR1 and CDR2: SGDLS, YYNGEE. V was clipped by 3 bases and J by 5 bases; unmatched bases: 8. DNA of the CDR3: TGTGCCAGCAGCGCGGGTAGCGGGAGGAGTCACGAGCAGTACTTC. As protein: CASSAGSGRSHEQYF. The full variable domain, its missing parts supplied by reference TRBV9 and TRBJ2-7, is DSGVTQTPKHLITATGQRVTLRCSPRSGDLSVYWYQQSLDQGLQFLIQYYNGEERAKGNILERFSAQQFPDLHSELNLSSLELGDSALYFCASSAGSGRSHEQYFGPGTRLTVT.

This clonotype was counted only a few times. A much more abundant neighbour one base away suggests this may be a read error. The chain joins TRBV7-9 to TRBJ1-1; D gene unclear. The V gene lost 5 bases and the J gene lost 4 bases, with 14 bases spanning the gap. The CDR3 spans 14 residues. In germline, CDR1 is SEHNR, CDR2 FQNEAQ (reference sequence). Here the CDR3 DNA reads TGTGCCAGCAGCCCCGGGCGGCTGAGCACTGAAGCTTTCTTT. Translating it yields CASSPGRLSTEAFF.

The sample holds many counts of this clonotype. The chain employs TRBV4-3 and TRBJ2-7; 7 positions match TRBD1. Looked up from germline, CDR1 is LGHNA and CDR2 is YSLEER. This CDR3 region has 15 residues. The junction had 11 bases not matched to a gene; V was cut back by 4 bases and J by 5 bases. For the CDR3, the DNA is TGCGCCAGCAGCCCGGTGGAGACAGGGTCCGACGAGCAGTACTTC. This translates into CASSPVETGSDEQYF.

This clonotype was counted a few times. This chain links TRBV12-3 or TRBV12-4 with TRBJ2-7; 8 bases agree with TRBD2. CDR3 size: 13 residues. After removal of 8 bases from V and 2 bases from J, the junction contained 5 bases not matched to a gene. CDR3 sequence reads: CASELSGTYEQYF. The DNA of the CDR3 is TGTGCCAGCGAACTTAGCGGGACCTACGAGCAGTACTTC.

The sample holds a few counts of this clonotype. The chain combines TRBV4-1 with TRBJ2-7, with D tentatively TRBD2 (6 bases). V was shortened by 0 bases and J by 9 bases, with 9 bases between the two germline ends. This CDR3 comprises 12 residues. Looked up from germline, CDR1 is MGHRA and CDR2 is YSYEKL. This chain's CDR3 is CASSQEWGVQYF. Written as DNA, the CDR3 is TGCGCCAGCAGCCAAGAGTGGGGGGTGCAGTACTTC.

The chain links TRBV19 to TRBJ1-2; 8 bases line up with TRBD1. Losses at the gene ends were 1 base for V and 8 bases for J; bases not matched to a gene: 15. Germline CDR1 reads LNHDA; CDR2 reads SQIVND (reference sequence). CDR3 length: 17 amino acids. CDR3 residues: CASSIGPGTGPGDGYTF. In DNA form, the CDR3 reads TGTGCCAGTAGTATAGGTCCCGGGACAGGTCCTGGAGACGGCTACACCTTC.

In its sample, this clonotype was seen many times. The chain employs TRBV4-3 and TRBJ1-2; D not resolved. CDR1 is LGHNA, CDR2 YSLEER, per germline. Trimming took off 2 bases at V and 3 bases at J, with 28 bases between the two ends. This CDR3 has 20 residues. The CDR3 loop reads CASSQPPTKGYPAIYYGYTF. Written as DNA, the CDR3 is TGCGCCAGCAGCCAACCGCCAACAAAAGGTTATCCTGCAATTTACTATGGCTACACCTTC.

Worth noting for this clonotype: This sequence may be a read error, since a much larger clone differs from it by one base. V usage is TRBV5-1 and J usage is TRBJ2-3; 7 positions agree with TRBD2. In germline, CDR1 is SGHRS, CDR2 YFSETQ. This CDR3 is 17 amino acids long. The CDR3 spells CASSLEGLPSRRDTRYF. The CDR3 nucleotides are TGCGCCAGCAGCTTGGAGGGACTACCATCCCGACGGGATACGCGGTATTTT.